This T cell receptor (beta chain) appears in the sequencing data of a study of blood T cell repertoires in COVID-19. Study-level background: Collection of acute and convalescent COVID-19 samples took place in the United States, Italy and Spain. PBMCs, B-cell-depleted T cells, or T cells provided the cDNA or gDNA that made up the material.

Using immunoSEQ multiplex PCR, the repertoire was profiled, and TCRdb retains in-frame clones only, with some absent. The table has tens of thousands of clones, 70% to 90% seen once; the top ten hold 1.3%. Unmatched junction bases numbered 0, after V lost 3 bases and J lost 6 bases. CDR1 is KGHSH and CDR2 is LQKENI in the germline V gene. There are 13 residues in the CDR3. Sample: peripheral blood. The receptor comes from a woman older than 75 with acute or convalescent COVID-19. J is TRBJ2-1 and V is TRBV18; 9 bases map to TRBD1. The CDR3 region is CASSPGQGNEQFF. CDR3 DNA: TGTGCCAGCTCACCGGGACAGGGCAATGAGCAGTTCTTC.